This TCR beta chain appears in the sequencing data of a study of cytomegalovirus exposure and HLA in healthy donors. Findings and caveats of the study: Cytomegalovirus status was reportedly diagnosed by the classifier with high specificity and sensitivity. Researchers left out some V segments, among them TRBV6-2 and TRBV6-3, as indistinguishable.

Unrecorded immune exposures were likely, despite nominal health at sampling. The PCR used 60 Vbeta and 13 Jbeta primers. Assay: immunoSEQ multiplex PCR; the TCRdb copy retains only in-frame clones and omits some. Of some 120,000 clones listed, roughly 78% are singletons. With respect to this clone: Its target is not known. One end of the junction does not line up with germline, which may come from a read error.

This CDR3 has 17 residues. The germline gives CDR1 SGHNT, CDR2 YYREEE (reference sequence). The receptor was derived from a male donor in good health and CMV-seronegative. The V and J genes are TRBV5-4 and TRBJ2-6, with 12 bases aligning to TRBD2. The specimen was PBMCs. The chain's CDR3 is CASSLGLAGTGANGLTF. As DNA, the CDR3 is TGTGCCAGCAGCTTAGGACTAGCGGGGACCGGGGCCAACGGCCTGACTTTC.